Each of the 9 T cell receptor beta chains below was sequenced from the same sample in a study of shared clonotypes between healthy human individuals. Generated by immunoSEQ multiplex PCR, the TCRdb table keeps only in-frame clones and is missing some. The sample yields around 180,000 clones, approximately 92% seen once. The sample taken for sequencing was naive CD4+ T cells sorted from blood. Described subset: CD45RA+ positively selected. The source of these receptors is a woman aged 30 to 39 in good health.

The V call is TRBV2, the J call TRBJ2-7; TRBD2 is a possible D gene (5 bases). V was trimmed by 6 bases and J by 7 bases, leaving 19 bases between them. This CDR3 is 14 amino acids long. The germline CDR1 and CDR2 sequences are SNHLY and FYNNEI. CDR3 protein: CASRGEVITNEQYF. In nucleotides, the CDR3 is TGTGCCAGCAGGGGAGAGGTTATTACGAATGAGCAGTACTTC.

The genes are TRBV6-4 and TRBJ1-6, with TRBD1 matching 7 bases. CDR3 size: 15 residues. Germline V gene sequence: CDR1 MRHNA, CDR2 SNTAGT. After removal of 3 bases from V and 10 bases from J, the junction contained 9 bases not matched to a gene. DNA of the CDR3: TGTGCCAGCAGTGAAGAGGGAGGGGGCATCTCACCCCTCCACTTT. Amino acids: CASSEEGGGISPLHF.

This chain uses TRBV12-5 with TRBJ2-4; the D gene could be TRBD1 or TRBD2 (5 bases each). V shed 5 bases and J shed 3 bases, with 17 bases lying between them. Germline V gene lookup returns CDR1 LGHNT and CDR2 FRNRAP. CDR3 length equals 16 residues. The CDR3, as DNA: TGTGCTAGTGGTCGAATGTGGGGGATGGGCAAAAACATTCAGTACTTC. Translation: CASGRMWGMGKNIQYF. Full variable domain (rest looked up from reference TRBV12-5 and TRBJ2-4): DARVTQTPRHKVTEMGQEVTMRCQPILGHNTVFWYRQTMMQGLELLAYFRNRAPLDDSGMPKDRFSAEMPDATLATLKIQPSEPRDSAVYFCASGRMWGMGKNIQYFGAGTRLSVL.

V usage is TRBV6-5 and J usage is TRBJ2-3; perhaps D is TRBD1 or TRBD2 (5 bases each). The germline V and J ends were trimmed by 6 bases and 2 bases, with 15 bases remaining between them. Germline loops: CDR1 MNHEY, CDR2 SVGAGI. CDR3 length: 15 amino acids. CDR3 DNA sequence: TGTGCCAGCAGAACGGGGCAGTTCTACACAGATACGCAGTATTTT. This codes for CASRTGQFYTDTQYF.

This clone was recorded only once. J is TRBJ2-3 and V is TRBV5-1; D not resolved. Germline V gene lookup returns CDR1 SGHRS and CDR2 YFSETQ. The CDR3 has 13 residues. Trimming removed 0 bases from V and 6 bases from J, with 8 bases in between. The CDR3 loop is CASSLEQADTQYF. Written as DNA, the CDR3 is TGCGCCAGCAGCTTGGAGCAGGCCGATACGCAGTATTTT.

The V and J genes are TRBV25-1 and TRBJ1-4; D is uncertain. V was pared by 5 bases and J by 5 bases, with 9 bases between. The CDR3 consists of 13 residues. CDR1 and CDR2 (germline): MGHDK, SYGVNS. This CDR3 is CASSPSSNEKLFF. CDR3 bases: TGTGCCAGCAGTCCCAGTAGCAATGAAAAACTGTTTTTT.

For the CDR3, the DNA is TGTGCCAGCTCTCCCCAGGGACTGTACTACGAGCAGTACTTC. Its translation is CASSPQGLYYEQYF. The genes are TRBV18 and TRBJ2-7; D might be TRBD2 (6 bases). V lost 6 bases, J lost 3 bases, and 15 bases lay in between. This CDR3 is 14 amino acids long. CDR1 is KGHSH, CDR2 LQKENI, per germline.

The rearrangement links TRBV6-4 to TRBJ2-2, with 10 bases aligning to TRBD2. Trimming took 6 bases from V and 3 from J; bases not matched to a gene: 4. Germline CDR1 is MRHNA and CDR2 is SNTAGT. CDR3 size: 15 residues. In DNA form, the CDR3 reads TGTGCCAGCAGCGCACTAGCGGGATACACCGGGGAGCTGTTTTTT. It codes for CASSALAGYTGELFF.

This clone was counted between two and nine times. The chain recombines TRBV7-8 with TRBJ1-5, with unresolved D. Trimming shortened V by 6 bases and J by 1 base, and 4 bases separated the two germline ends. The CDR3 sequence is 12 residues long. Germline CDR1 SGHVS, CDR2 FQNEAQ. This CDR3 reads CASSHSNQPQHF. The CDR3 nucleotides are TGTGCCAGCAGTCACAGCAATCAGCCCCAGCATTTT.